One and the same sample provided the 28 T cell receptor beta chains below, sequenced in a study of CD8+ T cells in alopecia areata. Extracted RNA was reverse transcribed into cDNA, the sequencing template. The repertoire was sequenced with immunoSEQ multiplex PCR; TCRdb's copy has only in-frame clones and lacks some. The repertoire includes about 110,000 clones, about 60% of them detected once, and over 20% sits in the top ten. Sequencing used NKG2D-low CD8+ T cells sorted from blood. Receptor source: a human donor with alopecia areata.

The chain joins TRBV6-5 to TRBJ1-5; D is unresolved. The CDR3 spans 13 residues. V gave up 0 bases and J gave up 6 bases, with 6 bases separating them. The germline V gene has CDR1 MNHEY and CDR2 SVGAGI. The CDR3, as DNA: TGTGCCAGCAGTTACTCTTCCATTCAGCCCCAGCATTTT. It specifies CASSYSSIQPQHF.

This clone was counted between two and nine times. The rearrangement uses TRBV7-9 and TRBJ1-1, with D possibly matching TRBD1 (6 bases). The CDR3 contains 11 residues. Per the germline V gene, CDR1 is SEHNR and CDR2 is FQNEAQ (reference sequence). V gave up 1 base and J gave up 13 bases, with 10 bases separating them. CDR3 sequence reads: CASSLGTDHFF. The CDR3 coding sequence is TGTGCCAGCAGCTTAGGGACAGACCATTTCTTT.

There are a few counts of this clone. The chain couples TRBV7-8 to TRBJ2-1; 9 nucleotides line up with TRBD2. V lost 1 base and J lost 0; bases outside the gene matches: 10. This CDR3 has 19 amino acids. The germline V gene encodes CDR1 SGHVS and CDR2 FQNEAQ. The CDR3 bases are TGTGCCAGCAGCTTAGTATCCCCGCAGCGGGAGGTCTCCTACAATGAGCAGTTCTTC. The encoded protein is CASSLVSPQREVSYNEQFF.

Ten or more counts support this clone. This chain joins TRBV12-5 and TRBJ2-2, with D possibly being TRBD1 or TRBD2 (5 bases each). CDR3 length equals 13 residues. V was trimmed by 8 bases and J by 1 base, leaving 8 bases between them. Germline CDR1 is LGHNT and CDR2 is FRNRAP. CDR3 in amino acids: CASHGGNTGELFF. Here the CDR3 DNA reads TGTGCTAGTCATGGGGGGAACACCGGGGAGCTGTTTTTT.

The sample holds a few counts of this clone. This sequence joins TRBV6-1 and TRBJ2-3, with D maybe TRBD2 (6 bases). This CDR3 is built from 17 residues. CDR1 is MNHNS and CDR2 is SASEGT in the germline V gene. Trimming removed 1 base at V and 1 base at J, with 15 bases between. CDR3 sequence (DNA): TGTGCCAGCAGTGAAGTCGTTGGGGGAGGCGGCACAGATACGCAGTATTTT. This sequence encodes CASSEVVGGGGTDTQYF.

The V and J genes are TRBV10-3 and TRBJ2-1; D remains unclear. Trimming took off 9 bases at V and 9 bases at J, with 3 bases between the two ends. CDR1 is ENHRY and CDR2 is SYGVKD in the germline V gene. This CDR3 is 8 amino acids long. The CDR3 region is CAISEQFF. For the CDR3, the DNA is TGTGCCATTTCTGAGCAGTTCTTC.

CDR3 sequence reads: CASSVESEATGNTEAFF. The DNA of the CDR3 is TGTGCCAGCAGCGTAGAATCCGAGGCCACAGGGAACACTGAAGCTTTCTTT. The V and J genes are TRBV9 and TRBJ1-1; a weak D match, TRBD1 (5 bases). Per germline, CDR1 SGDLS and CDR2 YYNGEE. Trimming cost V 0 bases and J 1 base, with 16 bases left between them. The CDR3 has 17 residues.

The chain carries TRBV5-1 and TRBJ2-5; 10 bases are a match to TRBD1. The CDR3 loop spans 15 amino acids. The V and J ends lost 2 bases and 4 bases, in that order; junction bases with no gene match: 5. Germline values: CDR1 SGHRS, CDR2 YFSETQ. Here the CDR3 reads CASSLDRGRGETQYF. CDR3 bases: TGCGCCAGCAGCTTAGACAGGGGGCGCGGAGAGACCCAGTACTTC.

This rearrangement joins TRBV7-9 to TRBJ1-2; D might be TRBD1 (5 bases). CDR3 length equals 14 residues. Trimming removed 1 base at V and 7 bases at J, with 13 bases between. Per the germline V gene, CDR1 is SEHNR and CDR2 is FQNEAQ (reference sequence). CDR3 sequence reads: CASSLETQGSGYTF. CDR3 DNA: TGTGCCAGCAGCTTAGAGACGCAGGGCTCTGGCTACACCTTC.

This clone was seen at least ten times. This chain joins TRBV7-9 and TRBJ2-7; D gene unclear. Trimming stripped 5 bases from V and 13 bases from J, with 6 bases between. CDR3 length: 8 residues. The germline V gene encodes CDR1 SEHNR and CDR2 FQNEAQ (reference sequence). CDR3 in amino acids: CASSPTYF. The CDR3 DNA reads TGTGCCAGCAGCCCCACTTACTTC.

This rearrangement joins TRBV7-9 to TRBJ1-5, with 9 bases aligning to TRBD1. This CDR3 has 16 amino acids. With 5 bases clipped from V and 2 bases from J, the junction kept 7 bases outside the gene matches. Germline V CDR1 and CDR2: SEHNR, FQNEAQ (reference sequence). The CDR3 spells CASSANRQGGNQPQHF. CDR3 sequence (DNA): TGTGCCAGCAGCGCAAACCGACAGGGGGGCAATCAGCCCCAGCATTTT.

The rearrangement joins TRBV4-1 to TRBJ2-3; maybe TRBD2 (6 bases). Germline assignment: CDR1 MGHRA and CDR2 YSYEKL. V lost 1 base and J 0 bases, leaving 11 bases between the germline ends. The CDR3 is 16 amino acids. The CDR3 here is CASSQGLGASTDTQYF. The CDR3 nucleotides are TGCGCCAGCAGCCAAGGACTAGGTGCTAGCACAGATACGCAGTATTTT.

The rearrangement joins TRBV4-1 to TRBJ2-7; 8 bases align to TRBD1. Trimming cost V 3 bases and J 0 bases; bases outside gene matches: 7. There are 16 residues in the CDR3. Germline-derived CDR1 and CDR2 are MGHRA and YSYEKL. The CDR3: CASSQEDRGASYEQYF. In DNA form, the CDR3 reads TGCGCCAGCAGCCAGGAAGACAGGGGAGCCTCCTACGAGCAGTACTTC.

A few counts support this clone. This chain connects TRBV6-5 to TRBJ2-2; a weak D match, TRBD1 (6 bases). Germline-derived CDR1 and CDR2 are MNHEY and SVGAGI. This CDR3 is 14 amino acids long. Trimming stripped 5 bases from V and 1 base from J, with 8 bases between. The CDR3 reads CASSADRNTGELFF. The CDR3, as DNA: TGTGCCAGCAGTGCGGACAGGAACACCGGGGAGCTGTTTTTT.

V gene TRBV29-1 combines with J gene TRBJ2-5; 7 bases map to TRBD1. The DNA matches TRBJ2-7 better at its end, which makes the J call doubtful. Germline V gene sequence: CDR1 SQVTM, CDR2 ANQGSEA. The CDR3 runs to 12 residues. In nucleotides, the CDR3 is TGCAGCGGCCGGGACAGTCTCTACGAGCAGTACTTC. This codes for CSGRDSLYEQYF.

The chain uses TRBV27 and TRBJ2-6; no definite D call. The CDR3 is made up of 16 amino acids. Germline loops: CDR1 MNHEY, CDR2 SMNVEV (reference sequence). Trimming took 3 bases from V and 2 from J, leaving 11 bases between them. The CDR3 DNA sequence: TGTGCCAGCAGTTTGAAGGGTCTGGCTGGGGCCAACGTCCTGACTTTC. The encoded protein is CASSLKGLAGANVLTF.

The CDR3 spells CASSARLAGGMHEQFF. CDR3 bases: TGTGCCAGCAGCGCCAGACTAGCGGGAGGTATGCATGAGCAGTTCTTC. The genes are TRBV7-3 and TRBJ2-1; 13 bases are shared with TRBD2. The CDR3 loop spans 16 amino acids. Germline assignment: CDR1 SGHTA and CDR2 FQGTGA. Trimming removed 5 bases from V and 8 bases from J; junction bases left unmatched: 9.

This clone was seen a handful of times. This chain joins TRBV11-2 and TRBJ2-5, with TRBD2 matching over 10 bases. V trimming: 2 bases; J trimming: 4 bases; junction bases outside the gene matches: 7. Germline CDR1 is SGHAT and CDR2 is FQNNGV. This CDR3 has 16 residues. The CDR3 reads CASSLFASGSPETQYF. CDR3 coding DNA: TGTGCCAGCAGCTTATTCGCTAGCGGGAGCCCAGAGACCCAGTACTTC.

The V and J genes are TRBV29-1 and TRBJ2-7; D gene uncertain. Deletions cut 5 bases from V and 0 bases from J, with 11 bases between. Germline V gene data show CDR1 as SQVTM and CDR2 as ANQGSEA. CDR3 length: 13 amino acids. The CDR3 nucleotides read TGCAGCGTTATTCTAAGTGCCTCCTACGAGCAGTACTTC. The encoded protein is CSVILSASYEQYF.

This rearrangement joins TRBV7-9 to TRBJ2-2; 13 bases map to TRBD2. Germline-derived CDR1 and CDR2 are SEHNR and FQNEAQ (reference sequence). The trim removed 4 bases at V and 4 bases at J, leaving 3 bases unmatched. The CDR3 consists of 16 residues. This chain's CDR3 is CASSSGTSGITGELFF. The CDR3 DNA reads TGTGCCAGCAGCTCCGGGACTAGCGGGATCACCGGGGAGCTGTTTTTT.

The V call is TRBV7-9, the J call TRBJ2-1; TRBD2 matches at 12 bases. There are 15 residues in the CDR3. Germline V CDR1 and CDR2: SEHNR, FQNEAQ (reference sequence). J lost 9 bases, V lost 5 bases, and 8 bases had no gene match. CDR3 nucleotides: TGTGCCAGCAGCCCCCCGGGACTAGCGGGTTTTGAGCAGTTCTTC. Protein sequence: CASSPPGLAGFEQFF. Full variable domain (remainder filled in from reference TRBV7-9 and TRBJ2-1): DTGVSQNPRHKITKRGQNVTFRCDPISEHNRLYWYRQTLGQGPEFLTYFQNEAQLEKSRLLSDRFSAERPKGSFSTLEIQRTEQGDSAMYLCASSPPGLAGFEQFFGPGTRLTVL.

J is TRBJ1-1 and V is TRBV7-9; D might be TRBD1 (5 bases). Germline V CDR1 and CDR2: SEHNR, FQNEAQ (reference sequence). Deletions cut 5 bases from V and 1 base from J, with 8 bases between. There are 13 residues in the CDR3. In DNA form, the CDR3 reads TGTGCCAGCAGCGGGGACTGGAACACTGAAGCTTTCTTT. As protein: CASSGDWNTEAFF. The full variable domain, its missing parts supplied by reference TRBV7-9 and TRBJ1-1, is DTGVSQNPRHKITKRGQNVTFRCDPISEHNRLYWYRQTLGQGPEFLTYFQNEAQLEKSRLLSDRFSAERPKGSFSTLEIQRTEQGDSAMYLCASSGDWNTEAFFGQGTRLTVV.

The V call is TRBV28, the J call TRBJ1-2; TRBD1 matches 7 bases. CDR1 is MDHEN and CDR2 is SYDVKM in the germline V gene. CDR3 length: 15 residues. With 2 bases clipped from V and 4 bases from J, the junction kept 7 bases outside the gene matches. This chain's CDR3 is CASSLRWDSFYGYTF. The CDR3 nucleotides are TGTGCCAGCAGTTTACGATGGGACAGCTTCTATGGCTACACCTTC.

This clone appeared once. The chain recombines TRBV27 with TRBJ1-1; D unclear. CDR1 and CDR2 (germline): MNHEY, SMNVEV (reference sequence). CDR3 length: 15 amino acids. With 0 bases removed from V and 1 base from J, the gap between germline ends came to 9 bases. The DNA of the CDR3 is TGTGCCAGCAGTTTATCGATGTTACAGAACACTGAAGCTTTCTTT. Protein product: CASSLSMLQNTEAFF.

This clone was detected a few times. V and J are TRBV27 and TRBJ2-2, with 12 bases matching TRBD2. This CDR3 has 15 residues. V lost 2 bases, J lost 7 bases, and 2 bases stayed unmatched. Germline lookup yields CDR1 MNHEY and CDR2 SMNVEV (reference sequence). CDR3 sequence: CASSLLAGGVGELFF. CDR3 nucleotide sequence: TGTGCCAGCAGTTTACTAGCGGGAGGGGTCGGGGAGCTGTTTTTT.

The CDR3 DNA sequence: TGTGCCAGCAGCGTAGATTTCGGGGGGACGATGGGCTACACCTTC. The encoded protein is CASSVDFGGTMGYTF. The gene calls are TRBV9 and TRBJ1-2, with D possibly TRBD1 on 5 matching bases. Trimming took off 0 bases at V and 8 bases at J, with 17 bases between the two ends. The CDR3 loop spans 15 amino acids. Looked up from germline, CDR1 is SGDLS and CDR2 is YYNGEE.

The CDR3 DNA sequence: TGTGCCAGCAGCGTAGACGGGGGTGTGTTCGATGAGCAGTTCTTC. Encoded protein: CASSVDGGVFDEQFF. The chain combines TRBV9 with TRBJ2-1; TRBD2 is a possible D gene (6 bases). CDR1 is SGDLS, CDR2 YYNGEE, per germline. Trimming cost V 0 bases and J 8 bases, with 15 bases left between them. This CDR3 spans 15 amino acids. Full variable domain (outside the CDR3, taken from reference TRBV9 and TRBJ2-1): DSGVTQTPKHLITATGQRVTLRCSPRSGDLSVYWYQQSLDQGLQFLIQYYNGEERAKGNILERFSAQQFPDLHSELNLSSLELGDSALYFCASSVDGGVFDEQFFGPGTRLTVL.

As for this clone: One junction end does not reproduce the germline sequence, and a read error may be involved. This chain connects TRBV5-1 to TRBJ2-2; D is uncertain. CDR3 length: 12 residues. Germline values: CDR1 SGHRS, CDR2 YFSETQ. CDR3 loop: CASTLVTGELFF. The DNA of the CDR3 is TGCGCCAGCACCTTGGTCACCGGGGAGCTGTTTTTT.